This T cell receptor beta chain comes out of a study of blood T cell repertoires in COVID-19 (dated by TCRdb to between 2020 and 2021). In terms of the full investigation: Collaborator samples came from the United States, Italy and Spain and covered acute and convalescent phases of COVID-19. Where HLA class I and class II types were available, the types were taken from metadata supplied by the sample provider, not from assay-based typing. The prospective study material was composed of cDNA or gDNA derived from T cells, B-cell-depleted T cells, or PBMCs. Subjects who had been exposed to COVID-19, were actively infected with it, or had recovered from it provided the deeply sampled blood TCRbeta repertoires that made up the dataset. The repertoires were released in a freely available public database meant as a resource for research on the immune response to SARS-CoV-2. The sample metadata nearly always contained a de-identified subject ID, COVID-19 status, age in years and sex. Samples were obtained from the ongoing ImmuneRACE study (first 160 participants) and from about 1,300 subjects provided by 6 global collaborators. Results and caveats for the whole study, not just this receptor: How much clinical and demographic metadata was included differed by source and by participant, and the metadata was provided uncurated.

Whole blood was collected in K2EDTA tubes by collaborating institutions according to the institutions' own protocols. For TCRbeta analysis, collaborator samples were shipped as frozen whole blood, as isolated PBMCs, or as DNA extracted from either sample type. TCRbeta CDR3 regions were amplified from genomic DNA using the immunoSEQ Assay, a bias-controlled multiplex PCR. The study's processing was this. The number of nucleated cells in each sample was estimated by amplification of reference gene primers within the assay. To quantify the absolute abundance of each unique TCRbeta CDR3 rearrangement, sequence reads were collapsed and filtered. For each sample, productive Simpson clonality was calculated as the square root of Simpson's diversity index across productive rearrangements. What TCRdb holds here is the immuneACCESS table cut down to in-frame rearrangements. Part of the clones is not present; checked against another copy, under half of the missing clones reflect an unresolved V gene, and the others are unexplained. V and J calls and clone size come straight from that table; D and trimming were deduced from the DNA. A total of more than 120,000 clones appear in this sample, around 90% of them only once. The top ten clones comprise 0.75% to 0.95% of the sample.

Remarks on this clone: Its antigen remains unidentified. The sample holds no much larger clone one base away, and base qualities are not on file.

V and J are trimmed by 7 bases and 5 bases, and the gene matches miss 13 bases of the junction. From the germline V gene (reference sequence), CDR1 is GTSNPN and CDR2 is SVGIG. Counted from cysteine to phenylalanine, this CDR3 has 15 amino acids. Only the CDR3 region is kept as DNA, spanning 45 bases read in frame from base 1. The sample consisted of peripheral blood. The chain uses TRBV30 and TRBJ2-3, with TRBD2 matching 9 junction bases. The origin of this receptor is a woman aged 45-59 years with acute or convalescent COVID-19. The CDR3 here reads CASGLGGGAGDTQYF. The nucleotides read TGTGCCTCGGGGTTAGGCGGGGGGGCTGGAGATACGCAGTATTTT.